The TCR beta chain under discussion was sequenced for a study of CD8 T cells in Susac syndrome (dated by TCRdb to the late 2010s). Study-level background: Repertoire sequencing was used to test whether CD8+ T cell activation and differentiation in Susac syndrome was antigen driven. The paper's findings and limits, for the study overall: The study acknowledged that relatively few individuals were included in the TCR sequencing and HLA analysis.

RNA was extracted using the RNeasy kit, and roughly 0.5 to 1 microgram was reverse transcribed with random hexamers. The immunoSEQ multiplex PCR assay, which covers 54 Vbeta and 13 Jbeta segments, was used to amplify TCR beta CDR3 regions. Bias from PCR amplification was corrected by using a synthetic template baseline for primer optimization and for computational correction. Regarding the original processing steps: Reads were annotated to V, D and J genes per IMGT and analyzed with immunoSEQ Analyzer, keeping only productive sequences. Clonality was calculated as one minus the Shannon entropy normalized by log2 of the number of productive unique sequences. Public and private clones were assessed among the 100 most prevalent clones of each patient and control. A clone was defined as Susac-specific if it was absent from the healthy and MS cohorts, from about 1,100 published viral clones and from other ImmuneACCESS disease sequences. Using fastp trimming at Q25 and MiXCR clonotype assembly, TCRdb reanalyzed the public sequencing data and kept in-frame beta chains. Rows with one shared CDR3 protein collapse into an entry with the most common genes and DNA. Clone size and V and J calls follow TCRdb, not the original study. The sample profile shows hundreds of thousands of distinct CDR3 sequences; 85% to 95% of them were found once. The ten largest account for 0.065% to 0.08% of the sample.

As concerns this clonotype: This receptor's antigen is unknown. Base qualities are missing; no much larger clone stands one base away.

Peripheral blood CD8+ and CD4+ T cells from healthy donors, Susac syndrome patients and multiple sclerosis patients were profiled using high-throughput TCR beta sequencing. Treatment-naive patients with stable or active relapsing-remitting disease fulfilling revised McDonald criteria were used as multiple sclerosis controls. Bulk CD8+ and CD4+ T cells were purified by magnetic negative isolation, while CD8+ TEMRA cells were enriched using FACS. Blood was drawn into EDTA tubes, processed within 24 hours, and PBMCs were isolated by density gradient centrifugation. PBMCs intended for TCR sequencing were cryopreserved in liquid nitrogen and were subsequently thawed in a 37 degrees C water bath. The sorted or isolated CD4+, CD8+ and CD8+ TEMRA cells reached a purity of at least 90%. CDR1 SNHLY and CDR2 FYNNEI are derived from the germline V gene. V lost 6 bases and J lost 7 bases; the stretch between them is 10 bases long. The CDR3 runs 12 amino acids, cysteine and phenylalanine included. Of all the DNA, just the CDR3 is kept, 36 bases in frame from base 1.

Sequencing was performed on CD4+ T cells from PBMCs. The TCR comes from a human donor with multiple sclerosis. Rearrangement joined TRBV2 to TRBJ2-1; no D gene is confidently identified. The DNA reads TGTGCCAGCAGCGCCCCTCGAAATGAGCAGTTCTTC. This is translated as CASSAPRNEQFF.